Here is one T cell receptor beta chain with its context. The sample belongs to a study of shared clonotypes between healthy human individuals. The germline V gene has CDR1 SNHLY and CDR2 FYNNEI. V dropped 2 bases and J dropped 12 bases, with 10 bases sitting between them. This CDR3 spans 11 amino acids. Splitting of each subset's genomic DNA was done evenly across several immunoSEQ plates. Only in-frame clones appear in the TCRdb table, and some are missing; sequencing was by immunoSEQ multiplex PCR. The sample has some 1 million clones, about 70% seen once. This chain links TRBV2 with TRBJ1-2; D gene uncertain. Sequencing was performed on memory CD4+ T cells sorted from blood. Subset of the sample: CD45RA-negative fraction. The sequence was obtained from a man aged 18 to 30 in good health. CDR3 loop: CASSETKQHTF. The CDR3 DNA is TGTGCCAGCAGTGAAACCAAGCAGCACACCTTC.